This TCR beta chain emerged from a study of cytomegalovirus exposure and HLA in healthy donors. Study-wide results and caveats: First-cohort TCR clusters were later found to tend to co-occur in the 90 to 150 validation repertoires.

This clone was found once. Its antigen is not identified. Trimming took off 6 bases at V and 4 bases at J, with 10 bases between the two ends. The CDR3 length is 12 residues. Per germline, CDR1 KGHSH and CDR2 LQKENI. Using immunoSEQ multiplex PCR, the repertoire was profiled, and TCRdb retains in-frame clones only, with some absent. Of some 170,000 clones listed, about 89% are singletons. This chain joins TRBV18 and TRBJ2-7, with D possibly being TRBD2 (6 bases). The clonotype comes from a man aged 25-45 years in good health and CMV-seropositive. Sequencing was performed on PBMCs. The CDR3 sequence: CASSPGRYEQYF. As DNA, the CDR3 is TGTGCCAGCTCTCCAGGGAGGTACGAGCAGTACTTC.